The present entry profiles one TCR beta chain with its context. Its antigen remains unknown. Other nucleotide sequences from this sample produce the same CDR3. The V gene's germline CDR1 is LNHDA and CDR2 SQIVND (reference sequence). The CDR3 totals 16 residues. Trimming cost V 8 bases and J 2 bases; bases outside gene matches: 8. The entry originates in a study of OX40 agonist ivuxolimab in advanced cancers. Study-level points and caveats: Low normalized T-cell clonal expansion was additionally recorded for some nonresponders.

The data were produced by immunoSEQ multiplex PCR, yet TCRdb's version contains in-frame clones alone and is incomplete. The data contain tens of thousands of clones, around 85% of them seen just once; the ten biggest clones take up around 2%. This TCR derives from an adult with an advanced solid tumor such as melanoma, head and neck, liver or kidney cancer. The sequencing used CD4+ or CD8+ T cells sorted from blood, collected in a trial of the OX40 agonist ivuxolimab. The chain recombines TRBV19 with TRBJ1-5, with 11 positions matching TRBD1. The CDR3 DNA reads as TGTGCCAGTTGGACAGGGGGCCTACCGGGCAATCAGCCCCAGCATTTT. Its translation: CASWTGGLPGNQPQHF.